These 18 T cell receptor beta chains share one sample of origin, sequenced in a study of regulatory T cells in long-lasting Graves disease. Arm-PCR of CDR3 regions with iRepertoire HTBI primers generated TCR beta libraries. TCRdb reprocessed the multiplex PCR reads with MiXCR, giving one entry per CDR3 protein. Here the sample spans some 490,000 distinct CDR3 sequences, 12% being singletons. The time point was: newly diagnosed GD, antithyroid drugs for less than 3 months. The TCR library was made from RNA extracted from PBMCs. These data also featured in a second study, about T cells in Graves' hyperthyroidism and ophthalmopathy.

This material consisted of peripheral blood mononuclear cells (PBMCs), taken at new diagnosis, from a patient treated with antithyroid drugs. These receptors all stem from a woman in her 30s with Graves disease.

This clonotype was found many times. V usage is TRBV15 and J usage is TRBJ1-2, with D hard to call. The CDR3 contains 13 residues. V was shortened by 0 bases and J by 9 bases, with 11 bases between the two germline ends. Germline V gene sequence: CDR1 LNHNV, CDR2 YYDKDF (reference sequence). CDR3 in amino acids: CATSRERIGSYTF. In DNA, the CDR3 is TGTGCCACCAGCAGAGAACGAATTGGGAGCTACACCTTC. The variable domain in full, with the rest retrieved from reference TRBV15 and TRBJ1-2, is DAMVIQNPRYQVTQFGKPVTLSCSQTLNHNVMYWYQQKSSQAPKLLFHYYDKDFNNEADTPDNFQSRRPNTSFCFLDIRSPGLGDTAMYLCATSRERIGSYTFGSGTRLTVV.

This clonotype was found a few times. The CDR3 is CSAGPPGTPNEKLFF. CDR3 bases: TGCAGTGCTGGACCCCCGGGGACCCCTAATGAAAAACTGTTTTTT. The chain recombines TRBV20-1 with TRBJ1-4; D is possibly TRBD1 (5 bases). CDR1 DFQATT and CDR2 SNEGSKA come from the germline V gene (reference sequence). This CDR3 comprises 15 residues. V shed 5 bases and J shed 3 bases, with 16 bases lying between them.

This clonotype was counted ten times or more. The genes are TRBV7-8 and TRBJ1-5, with D unclear. The V and J ends lost 0 bases and 7 bases respectively, with 16 bases between them. The CDR3 length is 16 residues. Germline CDR1 reads SGHVS; CDR2 reads FQNEAQ. CDR3 protein: CASSLANQAGGQPQHF. The CDR3 nucleotides are TGTGCCAGCAGCTTAGCGAATCAGGCTGGTGGGCAGCCCCAGCATTTT.

This clonotype was seen repeatedly, ten times or more. The J gene is TRBJ2-1, the V gene TRBV11-2; D may match TRBD1 or TRBD2 (5 bases each). The ends were cut back, 5 bases at V and 5 bases at J, with 10 bases in the middle. From germline, CDR1 is SGHAT and CDR2 FQNNGV. CDR3 size: 13 residues. CDR3: CASSGTLNNEQFF. The CDR3 DNA is TGTGCCAGCAGCGGGACCCTCAACAATGAGCAGTTCTTC.

The gene calls are TRBV20-1 and TRBJ1-5; D might be TRBD1 (6 bases). The V gene lost 0 bases and the J gene lost 6 bases, with 15 bases spanning the gap. The germline V gene has CDR1 DFQATT and CDR2 SNEGSKA (reference sequence). CDR3 size: 15 residues. This CDR3 reads CSAREPDSASQPQHF. The DNA for the CDR3 is TGCAGTGCTAGAGAGCCGGACAGTGCAAGTCAGCCCCAGCATTTT.

As regards this clonotype: Just one base apart from a much larger clone, this may be a read error. The chain employs TRBV2 and TRBJ1-2, with 8 bases that match TRBD1. The V gene's germline CDR1 is SNHLY and CDR2 FYNNEI. This CDR3 contains 13 residues. V dropped 11 bases and J dropped 6; count of bases not matched to a gene: 11. The CDR3 loop is CAGTDRGGNGYTF. The DNA for the CDR3 is TGTGCCGGTACCGACAGGGGCGGAAATGGCTACACCTTC.

This clonotype was detected only a few times. The chain recombines TRBV27 with TRBJ2-7, with D possibly being TRBD2 (6 bases). Germline lookup yields CDR1 MNHEY and CDR2 SMNVEV (reference sequence). Trimming left V 6 bases short and J 0 bases short, with 21 bases between. The CDR3 is 17 amino acids. CDR3 residues: CASSPPTGTPSSYEQYF. CDR3 bases: TGTGCCAGCAGCCCGCCAACCGGGACTCCTAGCTCCTACGAGCAGTACTTC.

This clonotype was seen many times. V and J are TRBV7-9 and TRBJ2-3; D perhaps matches TRBD2 (6 bases). The CDR3 is made up of 13 amino acids. V was pared by 7 bases and J by 4 bases, with 12 bases between. Germline CDR1 and CDR2: SEHNR and FQNEAQ (reference sequence). CDR3 nucleotide sequence: TGTGCCAGCAAAAAGACGGGGGCAGATACGCAGTATTTT. Residues: CASKKTGADTQYF.

The chain couples TRBV7-9 to TRBJ2-1; D not resolved. The germline V gene encodes CDR1 SEHNR and CDR2 FQNEAQ (reference sequence). There are 13 residues in the CDR3. The germline V and J ends were trimmed by 8 bases and 6 bases, with 14 bases remaining between them. The CDR3 DNA reads TGTGCCAGCCGGTTTTTGACGGCCAATGAGCAGTTCTTC. Amino acids: CASRFLTANEQFF.

This clonotype has ten or more counts. The rearrangement uses TRBV6-2 or TRBV6-3 and TRBJ2-3; D uncertain. The CDR3 is 13 residues long. Germline lookup yields CDR1 MNHEY and CDR2 SVGEGT. Trimming took off 2 bases at V and 6 bases at J, with 9 bases between the two ends. CDR3 region: CASSYVGADTQYF. DNA for the CDR3: TGTGCCAGCAGTTACGTGGGTGCGGATACGCAGTATTTT.

V usage is TRBV20-1 and J usage is TRBJ1-5, with D possibly matching TRBD1 (5 bases). From germline, CDR1 is DFQATT and CDR2 SNEGSKA (reference sequence). The CDR3 is 14 residues long. The V gene lost 0 bases and the J gene lost 6 bases, with 12 bases spanning the gap. CDR3 sequence: CSARDHLGGQPQHF. DNA of the CDR3: TGCAGTGCTAGAGATCACCTGGGGGGTCAGCCCCAGCATTTT.

The table lists this clonotype with many counts. This chain uses TRBV6-2 or TRBV6-3 with TRBJ2-7, with 10 bases that match TRBD1. J was trimmed by 3 bases and V by 4 bases; bases with no gene match: 3. Germline lookup yields CDR1 MNHEY and CDR2 SVGEGT. This CDR3 spans 14 amino acids. CDR3 region: CASSFGQGGYEQYF. For the CDR3, the DNA is TGTGCCAGCAGTTTTGGACAGGGGGGCTACGAGCAGTACTTC.

This clonotype was counted many times. The genes are TRBV19 and TRBJ2-7, with D possibly matching TRBD2 (6 bases). CDR1 LNHDA and CDR2 SQIVND come from the germline V gene (reference sequence). This CDR3 has 13 amino acids. The V end lost 5 bases, the J end lost 3 bases, and 11 bases lay between the germline ends. CDR3 sequence: CASSAGSDYEQYF. DNA for the CDR3: TGTGCCAGTAGTGCGGGGAGTGACTACGAGCAGTACTTC.

The table lists this clonotype with many counts. The gene calls are TRBV6-1 and TRBJ1-1; D is perhaps TRBD1 (6 bases). The CDR3 is 11 residues long. Germline V gene lookup returns CDR1 MNHNS and CDR2 SASEGT. V lost 8 bases and J 3 bases, leaving 7 bases between the germline ends. CDR3 nucleotides: TGTGCCAGCGGGGGGCACACTGAAGCTTTCTTT. Protein: CASGGHTEAFF.

This clonotype was observed many times. The chain links TRBV9 to TRBJ1-2; the D gene is possibly TRBD1 (5 bases). CDR3 length: 14 amino acids. Germline CDR1 is SGDLS and CDR2 is YYNGEE. V dropped 3 bases and J dropped 0 bases, with 9 bases sitting between them. CDR3 sequence (DNA): TGTGCCAGCAGCGCAGGGTCAACTAACTATGGCTACACCTTC. Amino acid sequence: CASSAGSTNYGYTF. Full variable domain (outside the CDR3, taken from reference TRBV9 and TRBJ1-2): DSGVTQTPKHLITATGQRVTLRCSPRSGDLSVYWYQQSLDQGLQFLIQYYNGEERAKGNILERFSAQQFPDLHSELNLSSLELGDSALYFCASSAGSTNYGYTFGSGTRLTVV.

This clonotype showed up many times. The gene calls are TRBV16 and TRBJ1-1; D is unclear. Germline V gene lookup returns CDR1 KGHSY and CDR2 FQNENV. V gave up 2 bases and J gave up 11 bases, with 15 bases separating them. The length of the CDR3 is 13 residues. CDR3 bases: TGTGCCAGCAGCCAACGAAACACGGGTTGGGCTTTCTTT. Translated, it gives CASSQRNTGWAFF. The full variable domain, with the rest looked up from reference TRBV16 and TRBJ1-1, is GEEVAQTPKHLVRGEGQKAKLYCAPIKGHSYVFWYQQVLKNEFKFLISFQNENVFDETGMPKERFSAKCLPNSPCSLEIQATKLEDSAVYFCASSQRNTGWAFFGQGTRLTVV.

This clonotype was counted at least ten times. The chain has TRBV11-2 and TRBJ1-2; the D gene is possibly TRBD1 (6 bases). V was cut by 1 base and J by 3 bases, with 12 bases left in between. In germline, CDR1 is SGHAT, CDR2 FQNNGV. This CDR3 spans 15 amino acids. This CDR3 is CASSLAGVEDYGYTF. CDR3 nucleotides: TGTGCCAGCAGCTTAGCAGGGGTGGAAGACTATGGCTACACCTTC. The entire variable domain, with the rest obtained from reference TRBV11-2 and TRBJ1-2, is as follows: EAGVAQSPRYKIIEKRQSVAFWCNPISGHATLYWYQQILGQGPKLLIQFQNNGVVDDSQLPKDRFSAERLKGVDSTLKIQPAKLEDSAVYLCASSLAGVEDYGYTFGSGTRLTVV.

This clonotype was recorded at least ten times. The J gene is TRBJ2-2, the V gene TRBV30; 16 bases are shared with TRBD2. This CDR3 spans 16 amino acids. Germline CDR1 GTSNPN, CDR2 SVGIG (reference sequence). J was trimmed by 7 bases and V by 3 bases; bases with no gene match: 5. Here the CDR3 DNA reads TGTGCCTGGAGGGGACTAGCGGGAGGGCAAGGCGGGGAGCTGTTTTTT. Translated, it gives CAWRGLAGGQGGELFF.